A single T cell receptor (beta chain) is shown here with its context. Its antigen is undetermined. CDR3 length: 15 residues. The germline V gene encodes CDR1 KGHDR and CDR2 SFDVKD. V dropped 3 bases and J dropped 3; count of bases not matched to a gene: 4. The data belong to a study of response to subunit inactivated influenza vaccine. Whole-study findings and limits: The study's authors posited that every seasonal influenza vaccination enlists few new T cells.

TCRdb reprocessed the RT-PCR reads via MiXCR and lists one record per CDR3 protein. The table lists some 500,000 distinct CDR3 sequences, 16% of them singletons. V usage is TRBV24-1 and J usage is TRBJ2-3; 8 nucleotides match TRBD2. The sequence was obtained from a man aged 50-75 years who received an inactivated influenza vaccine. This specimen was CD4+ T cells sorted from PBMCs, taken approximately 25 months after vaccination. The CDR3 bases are TGTGCCACCAGTGATGGCGGGGGGATGACAGATACGCAGTATTTT. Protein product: CATSDGGGMTDTQYF.